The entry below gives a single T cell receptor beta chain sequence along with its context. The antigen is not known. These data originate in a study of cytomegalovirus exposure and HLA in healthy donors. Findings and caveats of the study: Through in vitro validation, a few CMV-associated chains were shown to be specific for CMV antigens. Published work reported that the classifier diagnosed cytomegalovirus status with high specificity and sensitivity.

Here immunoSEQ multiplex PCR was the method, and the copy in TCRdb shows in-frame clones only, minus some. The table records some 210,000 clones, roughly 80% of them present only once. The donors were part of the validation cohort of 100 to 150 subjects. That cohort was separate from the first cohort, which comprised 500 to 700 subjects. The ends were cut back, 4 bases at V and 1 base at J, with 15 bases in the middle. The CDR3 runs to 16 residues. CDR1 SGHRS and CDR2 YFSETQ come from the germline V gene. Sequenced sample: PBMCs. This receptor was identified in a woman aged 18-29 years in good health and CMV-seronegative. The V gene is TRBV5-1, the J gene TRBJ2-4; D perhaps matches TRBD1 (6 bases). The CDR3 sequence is CASSPFTGLAKNIQYF. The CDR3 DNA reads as TGCGCCAGCAGCCCTTTTACAGGGTTGGCCAAAAACATTCAGTACTTC.